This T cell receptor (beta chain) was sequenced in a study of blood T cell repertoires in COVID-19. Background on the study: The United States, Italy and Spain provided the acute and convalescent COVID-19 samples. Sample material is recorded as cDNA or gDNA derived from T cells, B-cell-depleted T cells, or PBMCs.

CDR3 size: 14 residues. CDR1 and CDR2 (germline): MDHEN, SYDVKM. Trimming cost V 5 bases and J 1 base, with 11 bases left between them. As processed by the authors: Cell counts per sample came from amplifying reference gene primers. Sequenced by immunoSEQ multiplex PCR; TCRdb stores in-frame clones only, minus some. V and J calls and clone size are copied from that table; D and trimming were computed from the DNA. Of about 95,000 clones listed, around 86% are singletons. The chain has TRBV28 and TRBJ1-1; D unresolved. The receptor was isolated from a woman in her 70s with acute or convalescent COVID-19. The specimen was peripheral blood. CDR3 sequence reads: CASSTRRGNTEAFF. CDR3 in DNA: TGTGCCAGCAGTACCCGTCGGGGGAACACTGAAGCTTTCTTT.